Below, 6 T cell receptor beta chains from the same sample are listed, as sequenced in a study of blood T cell repertoires in COVID-19. Assay used: immunoSEQ multiplex PCR; TCRdb lists only in-frame clones, some missing. The sample consists of about 99,000 clones, approximately 80% of them appearing once. Sequences were obtained from peripheral blood. These receptors were obtained from a human donor in a cohort sampled during active COVID-19.

Here the CDR3 reads CASSAPFSGNTIYF. Here the CDR3 DNA reads TGTGCCAGCAGCGCCCCATTCTCTGGAAACACCATATATTTT. The chain couples TRBV9 to TRBJ1-3; D gene unclear. This CDR3 contains 14 residues. CDR1 SGDLS and CDR2 YYNGEE come from the germline V gene. Between the trimmed V and J ends, which lost 3 bases and 0 bases, there was a span of 7 bases.

The V and J genes are TRBV15 and TRBJ2-1, with D possibly being TRBD2 (6 bases). Between the trimmed V and J ends, which lost 0 bases and 6 bases, there was a span of 12 bases. This CDR3 region has 15 residues. Germline CDR1 LNHNV, CDR2 YYDKDF (reference sequence). This chain's CDR3 is CATSRERGRPNEQFF. CDR3 nucleotide sequence: TGTGCCACCAGCAGAGAGCGGGGCCGCCCCAATGAGCAGTTCTTC.

The CDR3 loop is CASSYPRGLQFF. The CDR3 DNA follows: TGTGCCAGCAGTTACCCGAGGGGACTGCAGTTCTTC. The V call is TRBV6-5, the J call TRBJ2-1, with D maybe TRBD2 (6 bases). The V gene lost 2 bases and the J gene lost 12 bases, with 11 bases spanning the gap. Germline V gene sequence: CDR1 MNHEY, CDR2 SVGAGI. The CDR3 is 12 amino acids.

The chain links TRBV10-1 to TRBJ2-1; 7 bases map to TRBD2. V was pared by 6 bases and J by 5 bases, with 7 bases of the junction left unmatched. The CDR3 contains 14 residues. From germline, CDR1 is WNHNN and CDR2 SYGVQD (reference sequence). In nucleotides, the CDR3 is TGCGCCAGCAGCGACGGACTAGTGCACAATGAGCAGTTCTTC. It encodes CASSDGLVHNEQFF.

This rearrangement joins TRBV11-3 to TRBJ2-2; 8 nucleotides match TRBD2. This CDR3 has 16 amino acids. Trimming at V came to 5 bases and at J to 2 bases, leaving 7 bases not matched to a gene. From germline, CDR1 is SGHNT and CDR2 YENEEA. CDR3 loop: CASSPGGGPNTGELFF. As DNA, the CDR3 is TGTGCCAGCAGCCCAGGCGGGGGGCCCAACACCGGGGAGCTGTTTTTT.

The chain links TRBV11-3 to TRBJ1-5; no clear D gene. This CDR3 is built from 13 residues. Germline V CDR1 and CDR2: SGHNT, YENEEA. Between the trimmed V and J ends, which lost 0 bases and 5 bases, there was a span of 5 bases. The CDR3 coding sequence is TGTGCCAGCAGCTTAGACGGGGATCAGCCCCAGCATTTT. Its translation is CASSLDGDQPQHF. Full variable domain (rest looked up from reference TRBV11-3 and TRBJ1-5): EAGVVQSPRYKIIEKKQPVAFWCNPISGHNTLYWYLQNLGQGPELLIRYENEEAVDDSQLPKDRFSAERLKGVDSTLKIQPAELGDSAVYLCASSLDGDQPQHFGDGTRLSIL.